What follows describes a single T cell receptor beta chain. This clone has just a few counts. The antigen it recognizes is unknown. Read coverage stops 3 residues before the CDR3 terminus; the germline J gene supplies the remainder. This entry belongs to a study of T cell clonality in common variable immunodeficiency (dated by TCRdb to the mid-2010s). Standard criteria, namely reduction of serum IgG, IgA and/or IgM below the normal range together with specific antibody deficiency, were applied for the diagnosis of CVID. There were some 46 subjects in the CVID group (29 male and some 15 female), ranging in age from roughly 9 to 64 years, with a mean age of 40. Most of the CVID patients and most of the healthy controls were of Caucasian heritage. At the time of study participation, every CVID subject had been on replacement immunoglobulin therapy for at least one year. When blood was collected, none of the CVID subjects were ill or on immunomodulatory or immunosuppressive medication. Heparinized peripheral whole blood samples of 5 to 8 ml were collected from each donor. Genomic DNA from adults with common variable immune deficiency (CVID) and from healthy adult controls was used to sequence TCRbeta CDR3 repertoires. Diluted blood was density-centrifuged over Hypaque 1077 or Ficoll-Paque to isolate peripheral blood mononuclear cells. Genomic DNA was obtained from unsorted mononuclear cells using either Qiagen column purification or a centrifugation-based method.

For sequencing input, CVID and control samples contributed equivalent amounts of genomic DNA. For every sample, a 60 bp segment covering the rearranged TCRbeta CDR3 region was amplified and then sequenced. TCRbeta amplification used the immunoSEQ assay, a bias-corrected multiplex PCR with high-throughput sequencing. Per the authors' processing: Each unique nucleotide sequence was treated as a clone and annotated with V, D and J genes, copy number and frequency. Sequences were labeled productive if in frame, and non-productive if out of frame or containing stop codons. As previously described, Shannon's entropy was used to calculate clonality. Mean CDR3 Kyte-Doolittle hydropathy was derived from the predicted amino acid sequences of productive clones. Hierarchical clustering of scaled V gene usage was performed with the R hclust function using Manhattan distance and complete linkage. To assess clone sharing by CDR3 amino acid sequence, 12 repertoires per group were resampled over 100 rounds. The repertoires were screened for roughly 70 published EBV-specific TCRbeta sequences and roughly 240 published CMV-specific TCRbeta sequences. Analysis left out a couple of CVID samples that produced under 10,000 sequences, so 40 to 45 CVID repertoires remained. Not all clones reach the TCRdb copy of this immuneACCESS table, which keeps in-frame sequences only. Checked studies attribute under half of the gap to unresolved V genes and leave the rest unexplained. For V, J and clone size, that table is used; D and trimming come from the DNA. For this sample the table reports approximately 28,000 clones, with no clone seen just once. Of the sample, about 3% is held by the ten largest clones.

The research as a whole found: Patient heterogeneity within the CVID cohort put limits on correlating repertoire features with clinical complications. The authors noted that sequencing repertoires of T cell subpopulations would be needed to clarify what caused the increased clonality in CVID. Even though DNA input was equal, the average per sample came to about 81,820 unique sequences for controls compared with about 31,547 for CVID samples. CVID TCRbeta sequences were reported to have fewer deletions and N-nucleotide insertions and to lack highly modified clones with 13 or more V deletions. Fewer TCRbeta clones were shared among CVID subjects than among healthy controls (p < 0.0001). TCRbeta clonality was higher in CVID subjects than in healthy controls (t-test p = 0.018), and the increase was most characteristic of about a third of subjects.

In the germline V gene (reference sequence), CDR1 corresponds to LNHDA and CDR2 to SQIVND. At the junction V is shortened by 3 bases and J by 5 bases, with 19 bases in between. The CDR3 runs 16 residues from the cysteine to the phenylalanine. The DNA covers only part of the CDR3, 39 bases in frame from base 1. The chain links TRBV19 with TRBJ2-5; 8 matching bases give a weak D call of TRBD1. The origin of this receptor is a human donor with common variable immunodeficiency. Material: peripheral blood mononuclear cells. The part of the CDR3 DNA that was read is TGTGCCAGTAGTATGACGAACAGGGGGGGTTCGGAGACC. It encodes CASSMTNRGGSET. In full, the CDR3 is CASSMTNRGGSETQYF. The full variable domain, completed from the reference TRBV19 and TRBJ2-5 proteins outside the CDR3, reads DGGITQSPKYLFRKEGQNVTLSCEQNLNHDAMYWYRQDPGQGLRLIYYSQIVNDFQKGDIAEGYSVSREKKESFPLTVTSAQKNPTAFYLCASSMTNRGGSETQYFGPGTRLLVL.